This entry describes one T cell receptor (beta chain). The antigen remains unidentified. From germline, CDR1 is MGHRA and CDR2 YSYEKL. The CDR3 is 17 residues long. Unmatched junction bases numbered 14, after V lost 5 bases and J lost 1 base. This specimen belongs to a study of cytomegalovirus exposure and HLA in healthy donors. It was with 60 Vbeta and 13 Jbeta primers that the PCR ran. Only in-frame clones appear in the TCRdb table, and some are missing; sequencing was by immunoSEQ multiplex PCR. The repertoire holds tens of thousands of clones, with 60% to 80% as singletons. Study results and limitations: In an earlier analysis, in 540 or so donors, most V segments appeared productive either ~90% or ~30% of the time. In a later analysis, productive TCRs from donors in an Asian-associated ancestry cluster reportedly carried fewer N-insertions than the cohort mean. Later analysis demonstrated an association between a missense DCLRE1C variant and TCR beta V- and J-gene trimming. It was shown in a later analysis that HLA-associated TCR beta chains were more clonally expanded than other, equally common chains.

The chain is built from TRBV4-1 and TRBJ2-7; TRBD2 matches 7 bases. This TCR was recovered from a woman under 40 in good health and CMV-seronegative. The source material was PBMCs. The CDR3 coding sequence is TGCGCCAGCAGCTACCAAGATACTGCTAGCGGTTCCTACGAGCAGTACTTC. Protein: CASSYQDTASGSYEQYF.